These 20 T cell receptor beta chains came from one sample sequenced in a study of T cells in Graves' hyperthyroidism and ophthalmopathy. RNA transcripts were the template for amplifying TCR beta CDR3 regions. Initially, a first-round RT-PCR of the TCR CDR3 employed the HTBI primer set. MiXCR, run by TCRdb on the multiplex PCR reads, gives a single entry per CDR3 protein. The table lists 490,000 or so distinct CDR3 sequences, about 15% of them singletons. Sequenced input: blood. The source is a woman in her thirties with Graves' ophthalmopathy.

This clonotype was observed a handful of times. The chain recombines TRBV20-1 with TRBJ2-1; a weak D match, TRBD2 (5 bases). Germline V gene data show CDR1 as DFQATT and CDR2 as SNEGSKA (reference sequence). This CDR3 has 16 residues. The CDR3 nucleotides read TGCAGGGCATTGGTACCTACTAGGAGCTCCTACAATGAGCAGTTCTTC. It is translated as CRALVPTRSSYNEQFF.

This clonotype was recorded at least ten times. The chain recombines TRBV5-1 with TRBJ2-1; the match to TRBD1 covers 7 bases. Germline loops: CDR1 SGHRS, CDR2 YFSETQ. The J segment lost 6 bases and the V segment lost 6 bases, leaving 3 bases of the junction unmatched. The CDR3 length is 12 residues. The CDR3 spells CASTPGGNEQFF. Here the CDR3 DNA reads TGCGCCAGCACCCCAGGGGGCAATGAGCAGTTCTTC.

The chain uses TRBV27 and TRBJ1-5; TRBD1 agrees at 9 bases. This CDR3 region has 18 residues. CDR1 is MNHEY and CDR2 is SMNVEV in the germline V gene (reference sequence). With V trimmed by 6 bases and J by 4 bases, 16 bases remained unmatched. The CDR3: CASSSVELTGGINQPQHF. The CDR3 region has the DNA TGTGCCAGCAGCTCTGTGGAACTGACAGGGGGGATTAATCAGCCCCAGCATTTT.

The V and J genes are TRBV4-3 and TRBJ1-2; unclear D gene. Germline loops: CDR1 LGHNA, CDR2 YSLEER. The CDR3 is made up of 14 amino acids. The V and J ends lost 1 base and 1 base respectively, with 7 bases between them. The CDR3 loop reads CASSQAGGNYGYTF. CDR3 nucleotide sequence: TGCGCCAGCAGCCAAGCGGGCGGTAACTATGGCTACACCTTC.

V and J are TRBV12-3 or TRBV12-4 and TRBJ1-6; D is unresolved. CDR3 length: 13 amino acids. V was shortened by 2 bases and J by 7 bases, with 6 bases between the two germline ends. CDR3 DNA: TGTGCCAGCAGTTTACCAGGCAATTCACCCCTCCACTTT. Translation: CASSLPGNSPLHF.

This clonotype was counted ten times or more. The chain couples TRBV28 to TRBJ1-2; 9 nucleotides agree with TRBD1. CDR3 length: 14 residues. The germline V gene has CDR1 MDHEN and CDR2 SYDVKM. The V segment lost 8 bases and the J segment 6 bases; nucleotides outside the gene matches: 10. DNA of the CDR3: TGTGCCAGCGGACAGGGGAATAGTATCCATGGCTACACCTTC. This encodes CASGQGNSIHGYTF.

This clonotype was seen only a few times. This may come from a read error, since a much larger clone is one base off. V is TRBV10-3 and J is TRBJ2-7, with 10 nucleotides matching TRBD1. The CDR3 sequence is 13 residues long. V dropped 6 bases and J dropped 4; count of bases not matched to a gene: 3. Germline-derived CDR1 and CDR2 are ENHRY and SYGVKD. The CDR3 loop reads CAISDRGRYEQYF. CDR3 coding DNA: TGTGCCATCAGCGACAGGGGGCGGTACGAGCAGTACTTC.

As regards this clonotype: A read error may be the cause here, since a much bigger clone is one base away. The chain links TRBV5-1 to TRBJ2-5; tentative D call: TRBD2 (5 bases). Trimming cost V 3 bases and J 4 bases, with 16 bases left between them. Germline V gene sequence: CDR1 SGHRS, CDR2 YFSETQ. The CDR3 covers 15 residues. The CDR3 loop is CASSSRGPGLETQYF. The CDR3 region has the DNA TGCGCCAGCAGCTCTCGGGGTCCCGGCTTAGAGACCCAGTACTTC. Full variable domain (remainder filled in from reference TRBV5-1 and TRBJ2-5): KAGVTQTPRYLIKTRGQQVTLSCSPISGHRSVSWYQQTPGQGLQFLFEYFSETQRNKGNFPGRFSGRQFSNSRSEMNVSTLELGDSALYLCASSSRGPGLETQYFGPGTRLLVL.

There are a few counts of this clonotype. J is TRBJ1-2 and V is TRBV9; perhaps TRBD1 as D (5 bases). Germline V gene data show CDR1 as SGDLS and CDR2 as YYNGEE. The CDR3 is 15 amino acids. Trimming stripped 6 bases from V and 4 bases from J, with 19 bases between. The CDR3 reads CASTKSGGSSYGYTF. The CDR3 DNA reads as TGTGCCAGCACCAAAAGTGGGGGATCAAGCTATGGCTACACCTTC.

This clonotype was seen more than once but under ten times. The V gene is TRBV20-1, the J gene TRBJ2-5; the D is unclear. CDR1 and CDR2 from the germline V gene are DFQATT and SNEGSKA (reference sequence). The CDR3 is made up of 11 amino acids. Deletions cut 6 bases from V and 5 bases from J, with 10 bases between. The CDR3: CSAHIGETQYF. CDR3 bases: TGCAGTGCCCATATTGGGGAGACCCAGTACTTC.

On this clonotype: A read error may explain this, as a much larger clone is one base away. This chain uses TRBV6-1 with TRBJ2-7; 9 bases line up with TRBD2. The CDR3 sequence is 15 residues long. The J segment lost 2 bases and the V segment lost 6 bases, leaving 8 bases of the junction unmatched. The germline V gene encodes CDR1 MNHNS and CDR2 SASEGT. The CDR3 DNA reads as TGTGCCAGCAGACCGGGACTAGCCGTAGCCTACGAGCAGTACTTC. Its protein is CASRPGLAVAYEQYF.

This clonotype was seen at least ten times. This chain uses TRBV20-1 with TRBJ1-2; TRBD1 aligns across 7 bases. The germline V gene has CDR1 DFQATT and CDR2 SNEGSKA (reference sequence). The CDR3 is 13 amino acids. Losses at the gene ends were 6 bases for V and 0 bases for J; bases not matched to a gene: 4. Here the CDR3 reads CSARDRSNYGYTF. The CDR3 bases are TGCAGTGCACGGGACAGATCTAACTATGGCTACACCTTC.

This clonotype appeared many times. This chain connects TRBV28 to TRBJ2-7, with D possibly being TRBD1 (6 bases). Deletions cut 6 bases from V and 0 bases from J, with 15 bases between. The germline V gene has CDR1 MDHEN and CDR2 SYDVKM. The CDR3 covers 15 residues. CDR3 region: CASRPPRDNSYEQYF. Written as DNA, the CDR3 is TGTGCCAGCAGGCCCCCCCGGGACAACTCCTACGAGCAGTACTTC. Complete variable domain (other parts from reference TRBV28 and TRBJ2-7): DVKVTQSSRYLVKRTGEKVFLECVQDMDHENMFWYRQDPGLGLRLIYFSYDVKMKEKGDIPEGYSVSREKKERFSLILESASTNQTSMYLCASRPPRDNSYEQYFGPGTRLTVT.

At least ten counts were recorded for this clonotype. This chain uses TRBV12-3 or TRBV12-4 with TRBJ2-3, with 7 bases matching TRBD2. There are 13 residues in the CDR3. The V segment lost 7 bases and the J segment 6 bases; nucleotides outside the gene matches: 7. CDR3 coding DNA: TGTGCCAGCATCGGCGGGAGACGTGATACGCAGTATTTT. Translating it yields CASIGGRRDTQYF.

Turning to this clonotype: No conserved phenylalanine or tryptophan is present at the end of the CDR3, so a read error is the likely explanation. The V and J genes are TRBV20-1 and TRBJ2-1, with D perhaps given as TRBD1 or TRBD2 (5 bases each). The V gene lost 5 bases and the J gene lost 4 bases, with 24 bases spanning the gap. The CDR3 is made up of 17 amino acids. Germline CDR1 DFQATT, CDR2 SNEGSKA (reference sequence). CDR3 region: CSASPLGVHSSYNEQFS. CDR3 DNA: TGCAGTGCTTCCCCTTTGGGGGTGCACTCTTCATACAATGAGCAGTTCTCC.

This clonotype was observed a handful of times. This sequence may be a read error, since a much larger clone differs from it by one base. The chain recombines TRBV5-1 with TRBJ2-7; 7 bases are a match to TRBD2. CDR1 is SGHRS and CDR2 is YFSETQ in the germline V gene. CDR3 length equals 15 residues. V lost 4 bases and J lost 2; bases outside the gene matches: 9. The CDR3 protein is CASSLVAGTTYEQYF. CDR3 in DNA: TGCGCCAGCAGCCTTGTAGCGGGCACCACCTACGAGCAGTACTTC.

This clonotype was seen more than once but under ten times. The rearrangement joins TRBV19 to TRBJ2-7; TRBD1 matches at 9 bases. The germline V gene has CDR1 LNHDA and CDR2 SQIVND (reference sequence). The V and J ends lost 4 bases and 1 base, in that order; junction bases with no gene match: 5. The CDR3 runs 15 residues. CDR3 nucleotides: TGTGCCAGTAGTACAACCGGGACAGGGTCCTACGAGCAGTACTTC. Protein sequence: CASSTTGTGSYEQYF.

A note on this clonotype: Possible read error: a much larger clone is one base away. The CDR3 DNA follows: TGTGCCATCAGGACAGGCGCTATCATGAACACTGAAGCTTTCTTT. Its protein product is CAIRTGAIMNTEAFF. The chain carries TRBV6-1 and TRBJ1-1, with TRBD1 matching over 7 bases. Losses at the gene ends were 10 bases for V and 0 bases for J; bases not matched to a gene: 11. CDR1 and CDR2 (germline): MNHNS, SASEGT. CDR3 size: 15 residues.

This chain links TRBV2 with TRBJ1-4; unclear D gene. The germline CDR1 and CDR2 sequences are SNHLY and FYNNEI. Trimming pared 2 bases from V and 7 bases from J, leaving 5 bases between. The CDR3 runs 12 residues. CDR3 protein: CASSEYGEKLFF. DNA of the CDR3: TGTGCCAGCAGTGAATACGGTGAAAAACTGTTTTTT.

This clonotype was detected ten times or more. V usage is TRBV30 and J usage is TRBJ1-1; D is undetermined. Germline CDR1 and CDR2: GTSNPN and SVGIG (reference sequence). The ends were cut back, 5 bases at V and 5 bases at J, with 9 bases in the middle. The length of the CDR3 is 11 residues. The CDR3 spells CAWAEFTEAFF. DNA of the CDR3: TGTGCCTGGGCGGAATTTACTGAAGCTTTCTTT.